A single sample is the source of the 17 T cell receptor beta chains below, sequenced in a study of cytomegalovirus exposure and HLA in healthy donors. PCR primers comprised 60 Vbeta and 13 Jbeta primers. Sequencing was performed with immunoSEQ multiplex PCR; in TCRdb, only in-frame clones are kept and a portion is missing. The data hold some 180,000 clones, with roughly 85% observed a single time. Input material: PBMCs. The receptor set was obtained from a woman in her twenties or thirties in good health and CMV-seropositive.

V gene TRBV5-1 combines with J gene TRBJ2-5; 12 bases agree with TRBD2. The CDR3 is made up of 16 amino acids. V lost 4 bases, J lost 5 bases, and 9 bases stayed unmatched. Germline V gives CDR1 SGHRS, CDR2 YFSETQ. The CDR3 protein is CASSPPTSGGVETQYF. The CDR3 DNA reads TGCGCCAGCAGCCCGCCGACTAGCGGGGGCGTGGAGACCCAGTACTTC.

J is TRBJ2-2 and V is TRBV19; the match to TRBD1 covers 12 bases. The trim removed 8 bases at V and 4 bases at J, leaving 11 bases unmatched. This CDR3 spans 17 amino acids. Germline lookup yields CDR1 LNHDA and CDR2 SQIVND (reference sequence). The CDR3 region is CASHRDRGRRGTGELFF. The CDR3 nucleotides read TGTGCCAGTCACCGGGACAGGGGGCGCCGGGGCACCGGGGAGCTGTTTTTT.

This chain uses TRBV9 with TRBJ2-6; D is unclear. The CDR3 sequence is 15 residues long. Trimming removed 4 bases from V and 0 bases from J, with 8 bases in between. Per the germline V gene, CDR1 is SGDLS and CDR2 is YYNGEE. DNA for the CDR3: TGTGCCAGCAGCTTGGAGTTCTCTGGGGCCAACGTCCTGACTTTC. Translated: CASSLEFSGANVLTF. Filled out from reference TRBV9 and TRBJ2-6, the complete variable domain reads DSGVTQTPKHLITATGQRVTLRCSPRSGDLSVYWYQQSLDQGLQFLIQYYNGEERAKGNILERFSAQQFPDLHSELNLSSLELGDSALYFCASSLEFSGANVLTFGAGSRLTVL.

V usage is TRBV7-7 and J usage is TRBJ2-1, with D perhaps matching TRBD1 (5 bases). In germline, CDR1 is SSHAT, CDR2 FNYEAQ (reference sequence). V shed 2 bases and J shed 9 bases, with 11 bases lying between them. The CDR3 is 13 residues long. The CDR3 here is CASSLMDQGEQFF. CDR3 in DNA: TGTGCCAGCAGCTTAATGGACCAGGGTGAGCAGTTCTTC.

The rearrangement uses TRBV25-1 and TRBJ2-1; D uncertain. The CDR3 has 11 amino acids. From germline, CDR1 is MGHDK and CDR2 SYGVNS. The ends were cut back, 3 bases at V and 6 bases at J, with 3 bases in the middle. DNA of the CDR3: TGTGCCAGCAGTGACAGCAATGAGCAGTTCTTC. Translated: CASSDSNEQFF.

The chain couples TRBV25-1 to TRBJ2-4, with D possibly matching TRBD1 (6 bases). This CDR3 region has 15 residues. V lost 7 bases to trimming and J lost 0 bases, with 13 bases between them. CDR1 is MGHDK, CDR2 SYGVNS, per germline. CDR3 DNA sequence: TGTGCCAGCACCAGACAGGTCAGAGCCAAAAACATTCAGTACTTC. Protein sequence: CASTRQVRAKNIQYF. Supplemented by reference TRBV25-1 and TRBJ2-4, the full variable domain reads EADIYQTPRYLVIGTGKKITLECSQTMGHDKMYWYQQDPGMELHLIHYSYGVNSTEKGDLSSESTVSRIRTEHFPLTLESARPSHTSQYLCASTRQVRAKNIQYFGAGTRLSVL.

The chain carries TRBV9 and TRBJ2-4; a weak D match, TRBD2 (8 bases). Deletions cut 5 bases from V and 0 bases from J, with 18 bases between. The CDR3 has 17 residues. Germline V CDR1 and CDR2: SGDLS, YYNGEE. This CDR3 reads CASSQGGGGLAKNIQYF. CDR3 nucleotides: TGTGCCAGCAGTCAGGGGGGCGGGGGGCTAGCCAAAAACATTCAGTACTTC.

The chain joins TRBV27 to TRBJ1-1; maybe TRBD1 (6 bases). The CDR3 consists of 15 residues. V dropped 4 bases and J dropped 5 bases, with 17 bases sitting between them. CDR1 is MNHEY, CDR2 SMNVEV, per germline (reference sequence). The CDR3 protein is CASSSTSGAGTEAFF. The CDR3 region has the DNA TGTGCCAGCAGTTCGACCTCAGGGGCTGGGACTGAAGCTTTCTTT.

The rearrangement uses TRBV11-2 and TRBJ2-7, with 9 bases aligning to TRBD2. Germline loops: CDR1 SGHAT, CDR2 FQNNGV. V shed 1 base and J 4 bases; nucleotides not matched to a gene: 2. The CDR3 length is 14 residues. The CDR3 region is CASSLGLAGYEQYF. In DNA, the CDR3 is TGTGCCAGCAGCTTAGGTCTAGCGGGGTACGAGCAGTACTTC.

The chain uses TRBV5-6 and TRBJ2-2; D might be TRBD2 (6 bases). Germline CDR1 and CDR2: SGHDT and YYEEEE. V gave up 4 bases and J gave up 2 bases, with 15 bases separating them. CDR3 size: 16 residues. CDR3 bases: TGTGCCAGCAGCCTCCTCAGGGACTTAAACACCGGGGAGCTGTTTTTT. Its protein is CASSLLRDLNTGELFF.

This sequence joins TRBV11-2 and TRBJ2-6; D unresolved. Per germline, CDR1 SGHAT and CDR2 FQNNGV. V was clipped by 0 bases and J by 0 bases, with 3 bases between them. The CDR3 has 15 amino acids. CDR3 amino acids: CASSLDSSGANVLTF. The CDR3 DNA sequence: TGTGCCAGCAGCTTAGATAGCTCTGGGGCCAACGTCCTGACTTTC.

V is TRBV7-6 and J is TRBJ1-1, with D maybe TRBD1 (5 bases). The CDR3 has 15 amino acids. Germline lookup yields CDR1 SGHVS and CDR2 FNYEAQ. Trimming cost V 2 bases and J 4 bases, with 14 bases left between them. The CDR3 here is CASSLSLGLSTEAFF. The CDR3 DNA follows: TGTGCCAGCAGCTTAAGCCTGGGGCTGAGCACTGAAGCTTTCTTT. Complete variable domain (other parts from reference TRBV7-6 and TRBJ1-1): GAGVSQSPRYKVTKRGQDVALRCDPISGHVSLYWYRQALGQGPEFLTYFNYEAQQDKSGLPNDRFSAERPEGSISTLTIQRTEQRDSAMYRCASSLSLGLSTEAFFGQGTRLTVV.

This rearrangement joins TRBV4-1 to TRBJ1-4; TRBD1 agrees at 8 bases. CDR1 and CDR2 from the germline V gene are MGHRA and YSYEKL. Unmatched junction bases numbered 3, after V lost 0 bases and J lost 3 bases. The CDR3 runs to 16 residues. DNA for the CDR3: TGCGCCAGCAGCCAAGATCTCAGGGGGCCTAATGAAAAACTGTTTTTT. Protein: CASSQDLRGPNEKLFF.

V gene TRBV9 combines with J gene TRBJ1-6; D not resolved. V lost 4 bases and J lost 9, with 14 bases in between. Germline V gene lookup returns CDR1 SGDLS and CDR2 YYNGEE. The CDR3 length is 14 residues. The CDR3 loop is CASSSPSRGSPLHF. The DNA for the CDR3 is TGTGCCAGCAGCAGCCCCTCTCGGGGTTCACCCCTCCACTTT.

The rearrangement uses TRBV7-9 and TRBJ2-5; D is possibly TRBD2 (6 bases). V was clipped by 5 bases and J by 1 base, with 14 bases between them. The CDR3 loop spans 15 amino acids. CDR1 and CDR2 (germline): SEHNR, FQNEAQ (reference sequence). The CDR3 nucleotides read TGTGCCAGCAGCCCCCTCGGGGGAACCCAAGAGACCCAGTACTTC. Encoded protein: CASSPLGGTQETQYF.

CDR3 coding DNA: TGTGCCAGCAGTCTTCTGCATACAAAATCGGATACGCAGTATTTT. Its protein product is CASSLLHTKSDTQYF. The genes are TRBV7-8 and TRBJ2-3; D ambiguous. The V end was cut by 6 bases, the J end by 6 bases, with 19 bases between. Per germline, CDR1 SGHVS and CDR2 FQNEAQ. The CDR3 sequence is 15 residues long.

The CDR3 nucleotides are TGTGCCAGCAGTTACTTACAGAGCTCCTACGAGCAGTACTTC. Encoded protein: CASSYLQSSYEQYF. The rearrangement joins TRBV6-6 to TRBJ2-5; D call uncertain. The DNA end is more similar to TRBJ2-7, so the J call may be wrong. Germline CDR1 is MNHNY and CDR2 is SVGAGI (reference sequence). The CDR3 length is 14 residues.